These 9 T cell receptor beta chains were all obtained from the same sample, sequenced in a study of blood T cells in healthy people across ages. A sample-barcoded 5' primer and a J-beta primer mix were used in a second PCR of roughly 7 to 12 cycles. TCRdb passed the 5' RACE reads through MiXCR, listing each CDR3 protein once. The sample includes fewer than 800,000 distinct CDR3 sequences, around 48% of them seen just once. Sequencing used blood. These receptors were collected from a woman in her sixties in good health.

V gene TRBV3-1 combines with J gene TRBJ1-1, with D possibly matching TRBD1 (5 bases). CDR1 is LGHDT, CDR2 YNNKEL, per germline (reference sequence). The CDR3 has 13 residues. V lost 1 base and J lost 10, with 13 bases in between. CDR3 DNA: TGTGCCAGCAGCCAAGTTGACAGAGGACGAGCTTTCTTT. Translating it yields CASSQVDRGRAFF.

This clonotype was counted many times. V gene TRBV7-2 combines with J gene TRBJ2-5; TRBD2 aligns across 12 bases. The trim removed 5 bases at V and 5 bases at J, leaving 12 bases unmatched. The CDR3 is made up of 17 amino acids. Germline CDR1 and CDR2: SGHTA and FQGNSA. The CDR3 loop reads CASSEDLAGGPMETQYF. The CDR3 DNA is TGTGCCAGCAGCGAGGATCTAGCGGGAGGGCCGATGGAGACCCAGTACTTC.

Concerning this clonotype itself: The junction differs from germline at one of its ends, possibly a read error. The chain couples TRBV7-9 to TRBJ2-3, with a weak D call TRBD2 (5 bases). Germline CDR1 SEHNR, CDR2 FQNEAQ (reference sequence). There are 15 residues in the CDR3. The CDR3, as DNA: TGTGCCGGCAGCTTATGGGCGGGTCGCACAGATACGCAGTATTTT. Protein: CAGSLWAGRTDTQYF.

This clonotype was counted ten times or more. J is TRBJ2-5 and V is TRBV28; D gene uncertain. The CDR3 length is 14 residues. Trimming shortened V by 5 bases and J by 4 bases, and 14 bases separated the two germline ends. Germline CDR1 is MDHEN and CDR2 is SYDVKM. The CDR3 loop reads CASSPGGGRETQYF. CDR3 bases: TGTGCCAGCAGTCCGGGTGGCGGTAGAGAGACCCAGTACTTC.

This clonotype has only one observation. CDR3 loop: CSALISSHNEQYF. The CDR3 DNA follows: TGCAGTGCTCTGATCAGCTCCCACAATGAGCAGTACTTC. The rearrangement uses TRBV20-1 and TRBJ2-7; D is unresolved. CDR1 and CDR2 from the germline V gene are DFQATT and SNEGSKA (reference sequence). The CDR3 extends over 13 amino acids. V lost 5 bases and J lost 7, with 18 bases in between.

CDR3 DNA: TGTGCCAGCAGCTTAGAGCTAGCGGGAGGGAACACAGATACGCAGTATTTT. Protein sequence: CASSLELAGGNTDTQYF. V is TRBV11-2 and J is TRBJ2-3; 12 bases are shared with TRBD2. The germline V gene has CDR1 SGHAT and CDR2 FQNNGV. This CDR3 is 17 amino acids long. With 0 bases clipped from V and 2 bases from J, the junction kept 3 bases outside the gene matches.

This clonotype showed up just a few times. This chain links TRBV6-1 with TRBJ2-1; 9 nucleotides match TRBD2. CDR1 is MNHNS, CDR2 SASEGT, per germline. The junction had 12 bases not matched to a gene; V was cut back by 7 bases and J by 2 bases. The CDR3 has 17 residues. CDR3 nucleotide sequence: TGTGCCAGCATCGGGGGGAGCGGGAGGAGCCCCTACAATGAGCAGTTCTTC. Amino acids: CASIGGSGRSPYNEQFF.

About this clonotype: A read error may account for a junction end that differs from germline. In nucleotides, the CDR3 is TGTGCCTGCAGGACAGGGTCCCATTCTGGGGCCAACGTCCTGACTTTC. Its translation is CACRTGSHSGANVLTF. V gene TRBV7-9 combines with J gene TRBJ2-6; 8 positions agree with TRBD1. The CDR3 is 16 residues long. Germline lookup yields CDR1 SEHNR and CDR2 FQNEAQ (reference sequence).

This clonotype occurred a few times. The chain links TRBV20-1 to TRBJ2-7, with 9 bases that match TRBD1. From germline, CDR1 is DFQATT and CDR2 SNEGSKA (reference sequence). V shed 5 bases and J 4 bases; nucleotides not matched to a gene: 3. The CDR3 length is 12 residues. CDR3 nucleotide sequence: TGCAGTGCTCGACAGGGGGTTTACGAGCAGTACTTC. Encoded protein: CSARQGVYEQYF.